This TCR beta chain derives from a study of tumor-infiltrating lymphocytes in primary liver carcinoma. TCR beta cDNA came from around 500 ng total RNA, primed with a constant-region primer. Three nested multiplex PCR rounds of slightly modified ARM-PCR generated TCR beta libraries. With TRBV1-TRBV30 forward primers and a C-beta reverse primer, the first two PCR rounds were run for about 10 cycles each. Each CDR3 protein gets one entry after TCRdb re-called the multiplex PCR reads with MiXCR. The data show about 330,000 distinct CDR3 sequences, approximately 64% seen once. This clonotype was detected many times. Unsorted whole blood yielded blood RNA, and germline DNA was extracted as well. Germline V gene lookup returns CDR1 MNHNY and CDR2 SVGAGI (reference sequence). The CDR3 extends over 16 amino acids. V lost 6 bases and J 0 bases, leaving 15 bases between the germline ends.

The sequencing input was peripheral blood. This sequence was found in a man between 40 and 49 years old with primary liver carcinoma and hepatitis B virus infection. The chain uses TRBV6-6 and TRBJ1-3; D gene ambiguous. For the CDR3, the DNA is TGTGCCAGCAGCGACCGACGGCTGAGCTCTGGAAACACCATATATTTT. Translation: CASSDRRLSSGNTIYF.